The rows below give T cell receptor beta chains drawn from one sample of a study of spatial heterogeneity in lung cancer. TCRdb called the 5' RACE reads again in MiXCR, with one record for every CDR3 protein. The sample yields about 12,000 distinct CDR3 sequences, approximately 15% seen once. The sequencing used lung tumor tissue, collected at surgery. The receptors derive from a male donor with early-stage non-small cell lung cancer. CDR3s include the opening cysteine and the closing phenylalanine or tryptophan. A D gene is named only where the DNA matches it firmly. Expanded clones are given a class, and other clones once, few, many or no size at all.

d_call j_call v_call clone_size cdr3_nt cdr3_aa
TRBD1 TRBJ2-7 TRBV2 few TGTGCCAGCAGTAAAGGACAGGGAGGCCAGCTCGAGCAGTACTTC CASSKGQGGQLEQYF
. TRBJ1-6 TRBV3-1 . TGTGCCAGCAGCCATGCAGGAGCTAATTCACCCCTCCACTTT CASSHAGANSPLHF
. TRBJ2-1 TRBV3-1 many TGTGCCAGCAGCCCAGGCGCAACGGGTGAGCAGTTCTTC CASSPGATGEQFF
. TRBJ1-5 TRBV20-1 medium-sized TGCAGTGCTAGAGATCACGGGGATGGAGGCAATCAGCCCCAGCATTTT CSARDHGDGGNQPQHF
. TRBJ2-5 TRBV4-1 medium-sized TGCGCCAGCAGCCACCCTGACAGAGGAGAGACCCAGTACTTC CASSHPDRGETQYF
. TRBJ2-2 TRBV9 . TGTGCCAGCAGCCGGGCGGGCAACACCGGGGAGCTGTTTTTT CASSRAGNTGELFF
TRBD1 TRBJ2-3 TRBV12-3/TRBV12-4 . TGTGCCAGCAGTACCGACAGGGACACAGATACGCAGTATTTT CASSTDRDTDTQYF
TRBD1 TRBJ1-1 TRBV7-9 many TGTGCCAGCAGCTTAGCGACAGGGGCTAAGGGCACTGAAGCTTTCTTT CASSLATGAKGTEAFF
TRBD2 TRBJ2-3 TRBV27 many TGTGCCAGCCCTAGCGGCTCAATGTTTGGCACAGATACGCAGTATTTT CASPSGSMFGTDTQYF
. TRBJ2-7 TRBV28 many TGTGCCAGCAGTTTATCGGCAGCCTACGAGCAGTACTTC CASSLSAAYEQYF
. TRBJ1-5 TRBV3-1 many TGTGCCAGCAGCCAAGGTGGAAATGGCAATCAGCCCCAGCATTTT CASSQGGNGNQPQHF
TRBD1 TRBJ2-7 TRBV11-2 many TGTGCCAGCAGCTTAGAAGGTCTCGGGACAGGGTTTTCTTACGAGCAGTACTTC CASSLEGLGTGFSYEQYF
TRBD2 TRBJ2-2 TRBV20-1 many TGCAGTGCCCTAGCGGGTAGGGCCGGGGAGCTGTTTTTT CSALAGRAGELFF
TRBD1 TRBJ2-3 TRBV2 many TGTGCCAGCAGTTCGGACAGGTTAGATACGCAGTATTTT CASSSDRLDTQYF
TRBD2 TRBJ2-3 TRBV7-2 many TGTGCCAGCAGCTTAGCCTTCGGGGGGTGGAATCCCACAGATACGCAGTATTTT CASSLAFGGWNPTDTQYF
. TRBJ1-5 TRBV12-3/TRBV12-4 many TGTGCCAGCAGCCGGGATCAGTGGGATCAGCCCCAGCATTTT CASSRDQWDQPQHF
. TRBJ2-1 TRBV7-9 many TGTGCCAGCAGCTTCGGGGGAGAATTCTACAATGAGCAGTTCTTC CASSFGGEFYNEQFF
. TRBJ2-3 TRBV18 many TGTGCCAGCTCACCCTCTAGGGGCACAGATACGCAGTATTTT CASSPSRGTDTQYF
TRBD1 TRBJ1-1 TRBV28 . TGTGCCAGCTTCCCTCCAGGGGGCCTGAACACTGAAGCTTTCTTT CASFPPGGLNTEAFF
. TRBJ2-7 TRBV7-2 medium-sized TGTGCCAGCAGCTACTCCGGGCTCGAAGCCTACGAGCAGTACTTC CASSYSGLEAYEQYF
. TRBJ1-5 TRBV5-1 many TGCGCCAGCAGCCCGGACGGATTTAGCAATCAGCCCCAGCATTTT CASSPDGFSNQPQHF
. TRBJ2-3 TRBV7-2 . TGTGCCAGCAGCTCATATGACCGCACAGATACGCAGTATTTT CASSSYDRTDTQYF
. TRBJ1-5 TRBV5-1 few TGCGCCAGCAGCTTGGGGGGGAACAATCAGCCCCAGCATTTT CASSLGGNNQPQHF
. TRBJ1-5 TRBV29-1 medium-sized TGCAGCGTTGGGGGGGACACAAATCAGCCCCAGCATTTT CSVGGDTNQPQHF
. TRBJ2-4 TRBV20-1 many TGCAGTGCCCCAGACAGGGCCAAAAACATTCAGTACTTC CSAPDRAKNIQYF
TRBD2 TRBJ2-1 TRBV28 many TGTGCCAGCAGTTTCGGGCTAGCGGGAGGATCGACGTGGAATGAGCAGTTCTTC CASSFGLAGGSTWNEQFF
TRBD1 TRBJ2-5 TRBV7-3 many TGCGCCAGCAGCTTGACAGGGGGAGAGACCCAGTACTTC CASSLTGGETQYF
TRBD2 TRBJ2-7 TRBV18 many TGTGCCAGCTCACCAAGCATAGCGGGAGCCTACGAGCAGTACTTC CASSPSIAGAYEQYF
. TRBJ2-2 TRBV20-1 many TGCAGTGCCTATTCTATGGGAAACACCGGGGAGCTGTTTTTT CSAYSMGNTGELFF
. TRBJ2-7 TRBV20-1 few TGCAGTGCTAGGGGAGCGACCTACGAGCAGTACTTC CSARGATYEQYF
. TRBJ2-7 TRBV12-3/TRBV12-4 medium-sized TGTGCCAGCAGTTTTAGGGGATACGAGCAGTACTTC CASSFRGYEQYF
TRBD1 TRBJ1-5 TRBV20-1 . TGCAGTGCTAGAGATCCAGGGGGTCGGGTAAGCGGCAATCAGCCCCAGCATTTT CSARDPGGRVSGNQPQHF
. TRBJ1-3 TRBV5-5 . TGTGCCAGCAGCTTGGAGGGAGACTCTGGAAACACCATATATTTT CASSLEGDSGNTIYF
. TRBJ1-5 TRBV7-8 few TGTGCCAGCAGCTCCTGGCGGGGAGGCAATCAGCCCCAGCATTTT CASSSWRGGNQPQHF
. TRBJ1-1 TRBV7-9 many TGTGCCAGCAGCCGTGGTGGGGTCACTGAAGCTTTCTTT CASSRGGVTEAFF
. TRBJ1-1 TRBV20-1 medium-sized TGCAGTGCTACTGGGCGGGACTTTAGGAACACTGAAGCTTTCTTT CSATGRDFRNTEAFF
TRBD2 TRBJ2-7 TRBV12-3/TRBV12-4 few TGTGCCAGCAGTGGGACCCGGACTAGCGGGAGTGAGCAGTACTTC CASSGTRTSGSEQYF
TRBD1 TRBJ2-2 TRBV6-2/TRBV6-3 many TGTGCCAGCAGTTACTCGGAACAGGGGGCGACCGGGGAGCTGTTTTTT CASSYSEQGATGELFF
. TRBJ2-7 TRBV7-2 . TGTGCCAGCAGCTTAGGGCTGCGAACCTACGAGCAGTACTTC CASSLGLRTYEQYF
. TRBJ1-5 TRBV10-3 many TGTGCCATCGGTTATACAGGCAGCAATCAGCCCCAGCATTTT CAIGYTGSNQPQHF
. TRBJ1-5 TRBV6-6 few TGTGTCAGCCGGACCCTGGCTGGCAATCAGCCCCAGCATTTT CVSRTLAGNQPQHF
TRBD1 TRBJ1-6 TRBV7-3 medium-sized TGTGCCAGCAGCCCGGGACAGACCAATTCACCCCTCCACTTT CASSPGQTNSPLHF
. TRBJ1-6 TRBV28 many TGTGCCAGCATCGGAGGGAATTCACCCCTCCACTTT CASIGGNSPLHF
. TRBJ1-5 TRBV4-1 . TGCGCCAGCAGCCAAGCGACACAGGAGCAGCCCCAGCATTTT CASSQATQEQPQHF
TRBD1 TRBJ2-7 TRBV7-2 many TGTGCCAGCAGCACGCTGACAGGGAGAAGGGAGCAGTACTTC CASSTLTGRREQYF
. TRBJ2-1 TRBV5-1 many TGCGCCAGCAGCTTGGTGCCGGGCTCATACAATGAGCAGTTCTTC CASSLVPGSYNEQFF
. TRBJ1-1 TRBV25-1 . TGTGCCAGCAGTGAAGGACTGGGTACTGAAGCTTTCTTT CASSEGLGTEAFF
TRBD2 TRBJ2-3 TRBV7-8 medium-sized TGTGCCAGCAGCTTGCCGGGACTAGCGACAGATACGCAGTATTTT CASSLPGLATDTQYF
TRBD1 TRBJ1-3 TRBV7-9 few TGTGCCAGCACCTCTGACAGGGGAGGGAACACCATATATTTT CASTSDRGGNTIYF
TRBD2 TRBJ2-3 TRBV5-5 many TGTGCCACCGAGACTAGCGGTCCCCCAGATACGCAGTATTTT CATETSGPPDTQYF
. TRBJ2-7 TRBV11-2 . TGCGCCAGCAGCTCGAACGTAGGGGGGTACGAGCAGTACTTC CASSSNVGGYEQYF
TRBD1 TRBJ2-5 TRBV3-1 many TGTGCCAGCAGCCCAGGGTGGGGACAGGGGCTCCGAACGGAGACCCAGTACTTC CASSPGWGQGLRTETQYF
. TRBJ2-5 TRBV7-2 many TGTGCCAGCAAGACCGGCGAGGAGACCCAGTACTTC CASKTGEETQYF
TRBD2 TRBJ2-2 TRBV28 many TGTGCCAGCAGCTTAGCGGGAGTCAACACCGGGGAGCTGTTTTTT CASSLAGVNTGELFF
. TRBJ1-1 TRBV2 . TGTGCCAGCGCCCCCCAGTACACTGAAGCTTTCTTT CASAPQYTEAFF
TRBD2 TRBJ2-3 TRBV5-1 few TGCGCCAGCAGCTTCCGACTAGCGGGAGAATGGACAGATACGCAGTATTTT CASSFRLAGEWTDTQYF
. TRBJ2-7 TRBV7-8 many TGTGCCAGCAGCTTAGGGTCAGGGATCAACGAGCAGTACTTC CASSLGSGINEQYF
. TRBJ2-6 TRBV5-4 many TGTGCCAGCAAGCCCGGGGTTACTGGGGCCAACGTCCTGACTTTC CASKPGVTGANVLTF
. TRBJ1-6 TRBV6-5 medium-sized TGTGCCAGCAGGAACAGGGACTATAATTCACCCCTCCACTTT CASRNRDYNSPLHF
. TRBJ2-7 TRBV19 . TGTGCCAGTGGGGGCCCGCAAGGGAACGAGCAGTACTTC CASGGPQGNEQYF